This passage covers 21 T cell receptor beta chains from one sample sequenced in a study of cytomegalovirus exposure and HLA in healthy donors. Measured with immunoSEQ multiplex PCR; TCRdb has only the in-frame clones, and not every one. The repertoire has 140,000 to 150,000 clones, roughly 90% of them found once; the top ten carry less than 5.5%. The specimen sequenced was PBMCs. These receptor sequences come from a man younger than 30 in good health and CMV-seropositive.

The V gene is TRBV28, the J gene TRBJ1-2; TRBD1 might be the D (6 bases). This CDR3 is 15 amino acids long. Germline V gene sequence: CDR1 MDHEN, CDR2 SYDVKM. The V gene lost 6 bases and the J gene lost 4 bases, with 18 bases spanning the gap. CDR3 sequence: CASRTDLRDTYGYTF. The CDR3 bases are TGTGCCAGCAGGACGGATTTAAGGGACACCTATGGCTACACCTTC.

As DNA, the CDR3 is TGTGCCAGCGGCGGGTGGGCCACTGAAGCTTTCTTT. Its protein is CASGGWATEAFF. The genes are TRBV6-1 and TRBJ1-1; D is unclear. In germline, CDR1 is MNHNS, CDR2 SASEGT. This CDR3 has 12 residues. The ends were cut back, 8 bases at V and 4 bases at J, with 11 bases in the middle.

This chain uses TRBV28 with TRBJ1-2; no clear D. Trimming stripped 5 bases from V and 8 bases from J, with 12 bases between. This CDR3 comprises 12 residues. Looked up from germline, CDR1 is MDHEN and CDR2 is SYDVKM. The CDR3 DNA reads as TGTGCCAGCAGTGCTGACAAACCCGGCTACACCTTC. It yields the protein CASSADKPGYTF.

This clone showed up just a few times. The chain couples TRBV11-2 to TRBJ1-2, with TRBD1 as a possible D gene (6 bases). Germline CDR1 SGHAT, CDR2 FQNNGV. CDR3 length: 15 residues. V gave up 4 bases and J gave up 4 bases, with 16 bases separating them. The CDR3 DNA sequence: TGTGCCAGCAGCTCCCCACTGCAGGGGATCTATGGCTACACCTTC. Protein sequence: CASSSPLQGIYGYTF.

The chain uses TRBV5-1 and TRBJ1-2; 8 nucleotides match TRBD1. This CDR3 is 12 amino acids long. Germline loops: CDR1 SGHRS, CDR2 YFSETQ. Trimming took 3 bases from V and 10 from J; bases not matched to a gene: 5. The CDR3 here is CASSSAGQDYTF. The CDR3 nucleotides read TGCGCCAGCAGCTCCGCGGGACAGGACTACACCTTC.

This sequence joins TRBV14 and TRBJ2-7; D gene uncertain. Germline V gene data show CDR1 as SGHDN and CDR2 as FVKESK. The CDR3 spans 12 residues. The ends were cut back, 2 bases at V and 4 bases at J, with 6 bases in the middle. The DNA of the CDR3 is TGTGCCAGCAGCCAATACTGGTACGAGCAGTACTTC. Amino acid sequence: CASSQYWYEQYF. Using reference TRBV14 and TRBJ2-7 for the parts outside the CDR3, the full variable domain is EAGVTQFPSHSVIEKGQTVTLRCDPISGHDNLYWYRRVMGKEIKFLLHFVKESKQDESGMPNNRFLAERTGGTYSTLKVQPAELEDSGVYFCASSQYWYEQYFGPGTRLTVT.

The chain couples TRBV5-8 to TRBJ2-3; TRBD2 matches 7 bases. V was clipped by 0 bases and J by 1 base; unmatched bases: 2. This CDR3 has 15 amino acids. Germline loops: CDR1 SGHTS, CDR2 YDEGEE. The CDR3 loop reads CASSLGSGGTDTQYF. The DNA of the CDR3 is TGTGCCAGCAGCTTGGGAAGCGGGGGCACAGATACGCAGTATTTT.

The chain uses TRBV10-3 and TRBJ1-3, with 7 bases lining up with TRBD1. The CDR3 consists of 14 residues. The V and J ends lost 6 bases and 2 bases, in that order; junction bases with no gene match: 4. CDR1 ENHRY and CDR2 SYGVKD come from the germline V gene. The CDR3 sequence is CAIRETGAGNTIYF. CDR3 DNA sequence: TGTGCCATCAGGGAAACAGGGGCTGGAAACACCATATATTTT.

Only one count was recorded for this clone. J is TRBJ2-6 and V is TRBV27; D not resolved. The CDR3 spans 13 residues. Germline V gene sequence: CDR1 MNHEY, CDR2 SMNVEV (reference sequence). The ends were cut back, 6 bases at V and 1 base at J, with 4 bases in the middle. CDR3 DNA: TGTGCCAGCAGCCCTTCTGGGGCCAACGTCCTGACTTTC. Amino acid sequence: CASSPSGANVLTF.

V usage is TRBV28 and J usage is TRBJ2-5; D perhaps matches TRBD1 (5 bases). Germline values: CDR1 MDHEN, CDR2 SYDVKM. V was shortened by 7 bases and J by 5 bases, with 20 bases between the two germline ends. The CDR3 length is 15 residues. CDR3 loop: CASIPTGSGRETQYF. Written as DNA, the CDR3 is TGTGCCAGCATCCCTACGGGCTCAGGGCGGGAGACCCAGTACTTC.

V gene TRBV28 combines with J gene TRBJ2-7, with D hard to call. The V gene lost 8 bases and the J gene lost 0 bases, with 8 bases spanning the gap. The CDR3 totals 12 residues. The germline V gene encodes CDR1 MDHEN and CDR2 SYDVKM. This chain's CDR3 is CASGLSSYEQYF. CDR3 DNA sequence: TGTGCCAGCGGTCTCAGCTCCTACGAGCAGTACTTC.

The V and J genes are TRBV30 and TRBJ1-1; unclear D gene. V lost 5 bases to trimming and J lost 5 bases, with 24 bases between them. CDR3 length: 16 residues. Germline V lookup: CDR1 GTSNPN, CDR2 SVGIG (reference sequence). The CDR3 region has the DNA TGTGCCTGGTTCCCGTACGGGCACAGCGGAGGTACTGAAGCTTTCTTT. This gives the protein CAWFPYGHSGGTEAFF.

This chain links TRBV13 with TRBJ2-7, with D possibly TRBD2 on 6 matching bases. CDR1 is PRHDT, CDR2 FYEKMQ, per germline (reference sequence). Trimming cost V 5 bases and J 3 bases, with 17 bases left between them. The CDR3 is made up of 15 amino acids. CDR3 sequence (DNA): TGTGCCAGCAGCCCCGGGACTCGAATAAACTACGAGCAGTACTTC. Translated, it gives CASSPGTRINYEQYF. The whole variable domain, remainder taken from reference TRBV13 and TRBJ2-7, is AAGVIQSPRHLIKEKRETATLKCYPIPRHDTVYWYQQGPGQDPQFLISFYEKMQSDKGSIPDRFSAQQFSDYHSELNMSSLELGDSALYFCASSPGTRINYEQYFGPGTRLTVT.

This chain uses TRBV9 with TRBJ2-3; TRBD1 matches at 8 bases. Germline CDR1 is SGDLS and CDR2 is YYNGEE. V lost 4 bases to trimming and J lost 0 bases; unmatched junction nucleotides: 4. The CDR3 runs to 15 residues. Here the CDR3 reads CASSFRTGSTDTQYF. The CDR3 region has the DNA TGTGCCAGCAGCTTTAGGACAGGGAGCACAGATACGCAGTATTTT.

V and J are TRBV6-6 and TRBJ1-3; D not certain. Trimming took 5 bases from V and 3 from J, leaving 14 bases between them. The germline gives CDR1 MNHNY, CDR2 SVGAGI (reference sequence). The CDR3 covers 15 residues. CDR3 protein: CASSAAWEIGNTIYF. DNA of the CDR3: TGTGCCAGCAGTGCAGCCTGGGAGATTGGAAACACCATATATTTT.

The chain links TRBV7-9 to TRBJ2-3; D gene uncertain. The CDR3 length is 14 residues. The V gene lost 0 bases and the J gene lost 0 bases, with 4 bases spanning the gap. Germline CDR1 reads SEHNR; CDR2 reads FQNEAQ (reference sequence). CDR3 bases: TGTGCCAGCAGCTTAGCCGGTAGCACAGATACGCAGTATTTT. Amino acids: CASSLAGSTDTQYF.

The chain carries TRBV19 and TRBJ1-4; 8 nucleotides line up with TRBD1. The V gene's germline CDR1 is LNHDA and CDR2 SQIVND (reference sequence). The V gene end was trimmed by 5 bases and the J gene end by 6 bases; junction bases not matched to a gene: 8. This CDR3 has 15 residues. CDR3 sequence (DNA): TGTGCCAGTAGTGACCGGGACAGGACCTATGAAAAACTGTTTTTT. Translated, it gives CASSDRDRTYEKLFF.

This chain uses TRBV6-5 with TRBJ1-2; D gene ambiguous. V was clipped by 8 bases and J by 4 bases, with 8 bases between them. The CDR3 is 11 amino acids. Germline CDR1 reads MNHEY; CDR2 reads SVGAGI. CDR3 sequence: CASGQAYGYTF. CDR3 in DNA: TGTGCCAGCGGGCAGGCCTATGGCTACACCTTC.

The chain combines TRBV9 with TRBJ2-2, with 9 nucleotides matching TRBD2. Germline V lookup: CDR1 SGDLS, CDR2 YYNGEE. Unmatched junction bases numbered 6, after V lost 4 bases and J lost 5 bases. This CDR3 contains 15 residues. The CDR3 here is CASSYLAGGTGELFF. CDR3 coding DNA: TGTGCCAGCAGCTACTTGGCGGGAGGGACCGGGGAGCTGTTTTTT.

The chain has TRBV25-1 and TRBJ2-1; 14 bases agree with TRBD2. With V trimmed by 4 bases and J by 8 bases, 7 bases remained unmatched. This CDR3 comprises 16 residues. CDR1 and CDR2 from the germline V gene are MGHDK and SYGVNS. DNA of the CDR3: TGTGCCAGCAGTGGAACCGGGACTAGCGGGAGCCATGAGCAGTTCTTC. Its protein product is CASSGTGTSGSHEQFF.

The chain links TRBV14 to TRBJ1-6; 7 nucleotides agree with TRBD1. The CDR3 runs 14 residues. Per germline, CDR1 SGHDN and CDR2 FVKESK. V lost 4 bases, J lost 7 bases, and 4 bases stayed unmatched. CDR3 DNA: TGTGCCAGCAGCCTACAGGGGAGAAATTCACCCCTCCACTTT. Residues: CASSLQGRNSPLHF.